These 13 T cell receptor beta chains came from one sample sequenced in a study of blood T cell repertoires in COVID-19. Generated by immunoSEQ multiplex PCR, the TCRdb table keeps only in-frame clones and is missing some. Of 240,000 or so clones listed, 80% to 90% are singletons. The material sequenced was peripheral blood. Receptor source: a woman aged 80 or older with COVID-19, enrolled during active disease.

The V and J genes are TRBV12-3 or TRBV12-4 and TRBJ1-1; maybe TRBD1 (5 bases). CDR3 length: 13 residues. Trimming left V 6 bases short and J 2 bases short, with 10 bases between. The CDR3 DNA follows: TGTGCCAGCAGGTGGGGGGTTAACACTGAAGCTTTCTTT. Translating it yields CASRWGVNTEAFF.

V gene TRBV30 combines with J gene TRBJ1-5; D is perhaps TRBD1 (5 bases). V shed 6 bases and J shed 4 bases, with 10 bases lying between them. There are 12 residues in the CDR3. Germline V gene sequence: CDR1 GTSNPN, CDR2 SVGIG (reference sequence). DNA of the CDR3: TGTGCCTGTCAACAGGAGAATCAGCCCCAGCATTTT. Translating gives CACQQENQPQHF.

V gene TRBV6-5 combines with J gene TRBJ2-2, with 13 bases identical to TRBD2. J was trimmed by 6 bases and V by 4 bases; bases with no gene match: 2. The CDR3 consists of 15 residues. CDR1 is MNHEY and CDR2 is SVGAGI in the germline V gene. CDR3 nucleotide sequence: TGTGCCAGCAGTTCTGGACTAGCGGGAGCCGGGGAGCTGTTTTTT. Amino acid sequence: CASSSGLAGAGELFF.

This chain joins TRBV27 and TRBJ2-7, with D possibly being TRBD2 (6 bases). Germline CDR1 reads MNHEY; CDR2 reads SMNVEV (reference sequence). CDR3 size: 15 residues. Trimming removed 10 bases from V and 1 base from J, with 20 bases in between. The CDR3 DNA is TGTGCCACTAGAGCGGAGGGAGAATGGTCCTACGAGCAGTACTTC. Translation: CATRAEGEWSYEQYF.

The table lists this clone with a count of one. This sequence joins TRBV20-1 and TRBJ1-6; TRBD1 might be the D (5 bases). The length of the CDR3 is 13 residues. V gave up 3 bases and J gave up 12 bases, with 15 bases separating them. CDR1 and CDR2 from the germline V gene are DFQATT and SNEGSKA (reference sequence). This CDR3 reads CSASAAAGGPLHF. The CDR3 DNA follows: TGCAGTGCTAGTGCCGCGGCCGGGGGACCCCTCCACTTT.

V and J are TRBV6-5 and TRBJ2-1; 8 positions match TRBD1. CDR1 and CDR2 (germline): MNHEY, SVGAGI. The trim removed 8 bases at V and 2 bases at J, leaving 5 bases unmatched. CDR3 length: 14 residues. Here the CDR3 DNA reads TGTGCCAGCGGGATGGGACAGGCCTACAATGAGCAGTTCTTC. Protein sequence: CASGMGQAYNEQFF.

This clone was seen just once. The chain employs TRBV9 and TRBJ1-4; 9 nucleotides agree with TRBD1. CDR3 size: 15 residues. Germline CDR1 is SGDLS and CDR2 is YYNGEE. Trimming took 4 bases from V and 8 from J; bases not matched to a gene: 9. The CDR3 region has the DNA TGTGCCAGCAGCCCATCTGGGACAGGGAGGGAAAAACTGTTTTTT. It yields the protein CASSPSGTGREKLFF. The variable domain in full, completed from reference TRBV9 and TRBJ1-4, reads DSGVTQTPKHLITATGQRVTLRCSPRSGDLSVYWYQQSLDQGLQFLIQYYNGEERAKGNILERFSAQQFPDLHSELNLSSLELGDSALYFCASSPSGTGREKLFFGSGTQLSVL.

The chain uses TRBV23-1 and TRBJ1-5, with 7 bases that match TRBD1. TRBV23-1 is identified as an open reading frame with a role that is uncertain. V gave up 6 bases and J gave up 2 bases; unmatched junction bases: 7. The CDR3 extends over 15 amino acids. CDR3 residues: CASRLGTDRNQPQHF. The CDR3 DNA follows: TGCGCCAGCAGGTTAGGGACAGACCGCAATCAGCCCCAGCATTTT.

The chain's CDR3 is CAGGGDRAPYEQYF. DNA for the CDR3: TGTGCCGGAGGCGGGGACAGGGCCCCCTACGAGCAGTACTTC. The chain employs TRBV6-5 and TRBJ2-7; TRBD1 aligns across 9 bases. This CDR3 has 14 residues. Per the germline V gene, CDR1 is MNHEY and CDR2 is SVGAGI. Trimming at V came to 11 bases and at J to 2 bases, leaving 10 bases not matched to a gene.

This sequence joins TRBV27 and TRBJ2-7, with 11 bases lining up with TRBD2. The CDR3 is 15 residues long. Germline CDR1 and CDR2: MNHEY and SMNVEV (reference sequence). The J segment lost 1 base and the V segment lost 3 bases, leaving 2 bases of the junction unmatched. This chain's CDR3 is CASSLTSGTSYEQYF. The CDR3 region has the DNA TGTGCCAGCAGTTTGACTAGCGGGACTTCCTACGAGCAGTACTTC.

The genes are TRBV28 and TRBJ1-4; TRBD1 matches at 7 bases. The germline gives CDR1 MDHEN, CDR2 SYDVKM. V shed 3 bases, J shed 7 bases, and the junction held 5 bases outside the gene matches. There are 14 residues in the CDR3. CDR3 bases: TGTGCCAGCAGTTTGTCCAGGGGGGCTGAAAAACTGTTTTTT. Its translation: CASSLSRGAEKLFF.

The chain has TRBV5-1 and TRBJ2-7; 7 nucleotides match TRBD2. Germline assignment: CDR1 SGHRS and CDR2 YFSETQ. The CDR3 length is 15 residues. The trim removed 0 bases at V and 3 bases at J, leaving 6 bases unmatched. CDR3 coding DNA: TGCGCCAGCAGCTTGGAGGGAGGGGTTAACTACGAGCAGTACTTC. It translates to CASSLEGGVNYEQYF.

The V gene is TRBV11-3, the J gene TRBJ2-3; D perhaps matches TRBD2 (5 bases). Trimming took off 2 bases at V and 6 bases at J, with 18 bases between the two ends. The CDR3 consists of 16 residues. The germline V gene encodes CDR1 SGHNT and CDR2 YENEEA. For the CDR3, the DNA is TGTGCCAGCAGCTTAAGGGCCCTCGGAGGAAGCGATACGCAGTATTTT. It yields the protein CASSLRALGGSDTQYF.